The 28 T cell receptor beta chains presented below share a single source sample, sequenced in a study of tumor-infiltrating lymphocytes in primary liver carcinoma. RNA and DNA were co-extracted from around 20-30 mg of unsorted bulk tissue. A primer matching the constant region was used to make TCR beta cDNA from about 500 ng of total RNA. Nested multiplex PCR, run for three rounds with slightly modified ARM-PCR, yielded TCR beta libraries. A C-beta reverse primer was combined with TRBV1-TRBV30 forward primers in the first two PCR rounds, and each round had about 10 cycles. A single record per CDR3 protein comes from TCRdb applying MiXCR to the multiplex PCR reads. The table has tens of thousands of distinct CDR3 sequences, roughly two thirds seen once. Material for sequencing was liver tumor tissue from sampling region 4. Described subset: tumor region T4, right-lateral pole. Receptor source: a man aged 40-50 years with primary liver carcinoma and hepatitis B virus infection.

The chain is built from TRBV6-2 or TRBV6-3 and TRBJ1-1, with a tentative D call TRBD1 (5 bases). Looked up from germline, CDR1 is MNHEY and CDR2 is SVGEGT. The CDR3 spans 13 residues. V was trimmed by 8 bases and J by 2 bases, leaving 12 bases between them. CDR3 amino acids: CASRQTENTEAFF. CDR3 nucleotides: TGTGCCAGCCGACAGACAGAAAACACTGAAGCTTTCTTT.

As concerns this clonotype: One end of the junction does not line up with germline, which may come from a read error. V is TRBV7-9 and J is TRBJ1-3; the D is unclear. Looked up from germline, CDR1 is SEHNR and CDR2 is FQNEAQ (reference sequence). The CDR3 is made up of 16 amino acids. For the CDR3, the DNA is TGTGCCTGCAGCGCACCCTCCGGGGTGAGTGGAAACACCATATATTTT. Amino acids: CACSAPSGVSGNTIYF.

This clonotype was picked up a small number of times. A read error may be the cause here, since a much bigger clone is one base away. The rearrangement uses TRBV10-2 and TRBJ1-1; D is unclear. Germline V gene data show CDR1 as WSHSY and CDR2 as SAAADI. Trimming shortened V by 3 bases and J by 2 bases, and 7 bases separated the two germline ends. The CDR3 runs 13 residues. CDR3 protein: CASSEVGNTEAFF. As DNA, the CDR3 is TGCGCCAGCAGTGAAGTAGGAAACACTGAAGCTTTCTTT.

Ten or more counts support this clonotype. The chain recombines TRBV6-5 with TRBJ1-5; D is perhaps TRBD1 (6 bases). Per the germline V gene, CDR1 is MNHEY and CDR2 is SVGAGI. V gave up 6 bases and J gave up 0 bases, with 12 bases separating them. This CDR3 comprises 15 residues. The CDR3 DNA is TGTGCCAGCAGGAGACAGGCCCATAGCAATCAGCCCCAGCATTTT. Translation: CASRRQAHSNQPQHF.

Details on this clonotype: The CDR3 does not end in the conserved phenylalanine or tryptophan, so this is likely a read error. This chain connects TRBV11-1 to TRBJ2-5, with D tentatively TRBD2 (5 bases). CDR3 length: 14 amino acids. The germline V gene encodes CDR1 SGHAT and CDR2 FQDESV (reference sequence). V shed 6 bases and J shed 5 bases, with 16 bases lying between them. The CDR3 sequence is CASSGQVEVETQYL. The DNA of the CDR3 is TGTGCCAGCAGTGGTCAGGTGGAGGTTGAGACCCAGTACTTA.

This clonotype appeared a single time. An end of the junction does not agree with germline; a read error may underlie this. The chain links TRBV12-3 or TRBV12-4 to TRBJ1-6; 7 bases are a match to TRBD1. This CDR3 has 13 amino acids. The CDR3 reads CASSDRDDSHLHF. The CDR3 nucleotides read TGTGCTAGCTCCGACAGGGACGACTCACACCTCCACTTT.

Notes on this clonotype: It is likely a read error, because the conserved phenylalanine at the end of the CDR3 is missing. V gene TRBV5-6 combines with J gene TRBJ2-7; 9 nucleotides align to TRBD2. Germline values: CDR1 SGHDT, CDR2 YYEEEE. The junction had 4 bases not matched to a gene; V was cut back by 2 bases and J by 4 bases. This CDR3 is built from 14 residues. CDR3 coding DNA: TGTGCCAGCAGCTTCCCGGGACTAGCATACGAGCAGTACCTC. This codes for CASSFPGLAYEQYL.

The chain recombines TRBV6-2 or TRBV6-3 with TRBJ2-3; D unresolved. Germline CDR1 is MNHEY and CDR2 is SVGEGT. The CDR3 has 12 amino acids. The CDR3 nucleotides read TGTACCGGCAGGAGTGGTGCAGATACGCAGTATTTT. Translation: CTGRSGADTQYF.

This clonotype was counted ten times or more. The gene calls are TRBV4-3 and TRBJ1-2; D gene ambiguous. V lost 1 base and J 2 bases, leaving 5 bases between the germline ends. The CDR3 runs to 13 residues. Germline V gene sequence: CDR1 LGHNA, CDR2 YSLEER. CDR3 bases: TGCGCCAGCAGCCAAGCCGGAAACTATGGCTACACCTTC. The encoded protein is CASSQAGNYGYTF.

Points on this clonotype: An end of the junction differs from the germline gene, which may be a read error. V is TRBV11-2 and J is TRBJ1-1; 7 nucleotides match TRBD1. This CDR3 contains 16 residues. Germline values: CDR1 SGHAT, CDR2 FQNNGV. This chain's CDR3 is CTSSPSRGLVNTDALF. CDR3 nucleotides: TGTACCAGCAGCCCATCCAGGGGGTTGGTGAACACTGATGCTTTATTT.

As concerns this clonotype: It is likely a read error, because the conserved phenylalanine at the end of the CDR3 is missing. This sequence joins TRBV4-1 and TRBJ2-1; D is ambiguous. The CDR3 length is 15 residues. CDR1 MGHRA and CDR2 YSYEKL come from the germline V gene. The CDR3: CAISPLGNNDNEQFI. In DNA, the CDR3 is TGCGCCATCAGCCCGCTCGGTAACAACGACAATGAGCAGTTCATC.

The chain has TRBV11-1 and TRBJ2-4; 8 bases fit TRBD2. CDR3 length: 17 amino acids. J was trimmed by 2 bases and V by 3 bases; bases with no gene match: 9. Germline V lookup: CDR1 SGHAT, CDR2 FQDESV (reference sequence). The CDR3 protein is CASSFQGTSGTKNIQYF. CDR3 sequence (DNA): TGTGCCAGCAGCTTTCAAGGGACTAGTGGGACCAAAAACATTCAGTACTTC. Drawing the rest from reference TRBV11-1 and TRBJ2-4, the complete variable domain is EAEVAQSPRYKITEKSQAVAFWCDPISGHATLYWYRQILGQGPELLVQFQDESVVDDSQLPKDRFSAERLKGVDSTLKIQPAELGDSAMYLCASSFQGTSGTKNIQYFGAGTRLSVL.

Concerning this clonotype itself: Likely a read error: the CDR3 ends without its conserved phenylalanine or tryptophan. It is unclear where the CDR3 begins or ends on the DNA, so no DNA is shown, and the CDR3 is as TCRdb lists it. The rearrangement links TRBV7-8 to TRBJ2-7; the table's TRBD1 call for D was not verified on the DNA. The CDR3 spans 13 residues, counting both ends. The germline gives CDR1 SGHVS, CDR2 FQNEAQ. The CDR3 reads CGSSSTGDYEHYL.

In its sample, this clonotype was seen a few times. One junction end does not reproduce the germline sequence, and a read error may be involved. The gene calls are TRBV5-5 and TRBJ1-5; 7 bases align to TRBD1. Looked up from germline, CDR1 is SGHKS and CDR2 is YYEKEE (reference sequence). CDR3 length: 16 amino acids. CDR3 nucleotide sequence: TGTGCCAGCAGCTCGGGACAGACGATTAGCCATCAGCCTCAGCATTTT. Translation: CASSSGQTISHQPQHF. The full variable domain, with the rest looked up from reference TRBV5-5 and TRBJ1-5, is DAGVTQSPTHLIKTRGQQVTLRCSPISGHKSVSWYQQVLGQGPQFIFQYYEKEERGRGNFPDRFSARQFPNYSSELNVNALLLGDSALYLCASSSGQTISHQPQHFGDGTRLSIL.

In this sample, this clonotype turned up many times. The chain uses TRBV6-5 and TRBJ1-5; D uncertain. Germline V gene lookup returns CDR1 MNHEY and CDR2 SVGAGI. V was shortened by 3 bases and J by 4 bases, with 10 bases between the two germline ends. The CDR3 spans 14 residues. DNA of the CDR3: TGTGCCAGCAGTTATAGAGGTGCGAATCAGCCCCAGCATTTT. It translates to CASSYRGANQPQHF.

As concerns this clonotype: The final CDR3 position lacks the conserved phenylalanine or tryptophan, pointing to a likely read error. No DNA is shown, since the ends of the CDR3 on it are uncertain; the CDR3 is the one TCRdb lists. This chain links TRBV20-1 with TRBJ2-1; no DNA check was done on the table's D call, TRBD2. The CDR3 spans 12 residues, counting both ends. Germline V lookup: CDR1 DFQATT, CDR2 SNEGSKA (reference sequence). The CDR3 here is CSATGTSGLPWS.

This clonotype was seen only a few times. Germline and junction disagree at one end, which may indicate a read error. The chain couples TRBV29-1 to TRBJ2-7, with 7 bases that match TRBD1. Germline V lookup: CDR1 SQVTM, CDR2 ANQGSEA. The CDR3 runs to 13 residues. CDR3 DNA: TGCAGCGTTGAAGGGACAGGTTCCTACAAGCAGTACTTC. The encoded protein is CSVEGTGSYKQYF.

As concerns this clonotype: The CDR3 end shows no conserved phenylalanine or tryptophan, and so a read error is likely. The chain recombines TRBV11-2 with TRBJ2-2, with D perhaps TRBD1 (6 bases). V was shortened by 9 bases and J by 2 bases, with 22 bases between the two germline ends. The CDR3 runs to 17 residues. Germline CDR1 reads SGHAT; CDR2 reads FQNNGV. CDR3 protein: CASEGVRAGRNTGELFI. The CDR3 coding sequence is TGTGCCAGTGAGGGGGTTAGGGCAGGCAGAAACACCGGGGAGCTGTTTATT.

The chain joins TRBV28 to TRBJ2-1; the D is unclear. The V gene lost 8 bases and the J gene lost 0 bases, with 14 bases spanning the gap. CDR1 is MDHEN, CDR2 SYDVKM, per germline. The CDR3 runs to 15 residues. The CDR3 DNA sequence: TGTGCCAGCGGCCCCCCTCGCAGCTCCTACAATGAGCAGTTCTTC. Protein: CASGPPRSSYNEQFF.

A word on this clonotype: It may be a read error: a sequence one base away is much more abundant. The CDR3 here is CASSPWTAKTGELFF. CDR3 bases: TGTGCCAGTAGTCCATGGACTGCGAAGACGGGGGAGCTGTTTTTT. This rearrangement joins TRBV11-2 to TRBJ2-2; D might be TRBD2 (5 bases). Trimming shortened V by 9 bases and J by 8 bases, and 22 bases separated the two germline ends. CDR1 is SGHAT, CDR2 FQNNGV, per germline. The CDR3 has 15 amino acids.

Comment on this clonotype: Germline and junction disagree at one end, which may indicate a read error. The V gene is TRBV7-9, the J gene TRBJ2-2; D is unclear. CDR1 SEHNR and CDR2 FQNEAQ come from the germline V gene (reference sequence). CDR3 length: 16 amino acids. The CDR3 spells CASSLVLQSWTGELFF. As DNA, the CDR3 is TGCGCCAGCAGCTTAGTTCTTCAGAGTTGGACGGGGGAGCTGTTTTTT.

To note about this clonotype: The junction departs from germline at one end; a sequencing error may be responsible. The chain uses TRBV5-1 and TRBJ2-1, with D uncertain. From germline, CDR1 is SGHRS and CDR2 YFSETQ. CDR3 length: 14 amino acids. This chain's CDR3 is CASSLELQANEQFF. The DNA of the CDR3 is TGCGCTAGCAGCTTGGAACTCCAAGCCAATGAGCAGTTCTTC.

About this clonotype itself: This may come from a read error, since a much larger clone is one base off. V is TRBV29-1 and J is TRBJ2-1; 13 bases fit TRBD2. Germline CDR1 and CDR2: SQVTM and ANQGSEA. CDR3 length: 13 amino acids. The CDR3: CNGTSGKLYVQFF. The CDR3 nucleotides are TGCAACGGGACTAGCGGGAAGCTCTATGTGCAGTTCTTC.

This chain joins TRBV29-1 and TRBJ2-7; D may be TRBD1 or TRBD2 (5 bases each). The CDR3 length is 12 residues. Germline V gene sequence: CDR1 SQVTM, CDR2 ANQGSEA. In DNA form, the CDR3 reads TGCAACATTCGTCAGGGAGTGAACGAGCAGTACTTC. Translated, it gives CNIRQGVNEQYF.

The chain has TRBV6-9 and TRBJ2-3; D is uncertain. The DNA end is more similar to TRBJ1-5, so the J call may be wrong. Germline-derived CDR1 and CDR2 are MNHGY and SVAAGI. The CDR3 totals 16 residues. CDR3 sequence: CASRNETSGRTDTQHF. The CDR3 DNA follows: TGTGCCAGCAGGAATGAGACTAGCGGGAGGACGGATACGCAGCATTTT.

This chain uses TRBV6-5 with TRBJ2-1; perhaps TRBD2 as D (6 bases). The CDR3 has 17 amino acids. Germline loops: CDR1 MNHEY, CDR2 SVGAGI. V was shortened by 5 bases and J by 7 bases, with 24 bases between the two germline ends. The CDR3 protein is CASSMWFRGGLRNEQFF. In DNA, the CDR3 is TGTGCCAGCAGTATGTGGTTTCGGGGTGGACTAAGAAATGAGCAGTTCTTC.

Note on this clonotype: Compared with germline, one end of the junction differs, possibly owing to a read error. J is TRBJ2-1 and V is TRBV4-1, with 9 nucleotides matching TRBD1. Germline loops: CDR1 MGHRA, CDR2 YSYEKL. The CDR3 length is 17 residues. The chain's CDR3 is CFSSQGTGRSSYIEQFF. The CDR3 DNA sequence: TGCTTCAGCAGTCAGGGGACAGGGAGGAGCTCCTACATTGAGCAGTTCTTC.

As concerns this clonotype: At one end the junction does not follow the germline gene, possibly because of a read error. This rearrangement joins TRBV29-1 to TRBJ1-1; no reliable D call. The CDR3 sequence is 10 residues long. Per the germline V gene, CDR1 is SQVTM and CDR2 is ANQGSEA. The CDR3 coding sequence is TGCAGCATACTTGACACTGAAACTTTCTTT. Its protein product is CSILDTETFF.